Here is one TCR beta chain with its context. Sequencing used immunoSEQ multiplex PCR; TCRdb keeps in-frame clones, though not all of them. The table has some 54,000 clones, just under 95% seen once. The data belong to a study of technical replicates of blood from a handful of donors. Sequencing was carried out using PBMCs. This clonotype originated in a human donor in good health. Some clones in this sample may be carry-over from other donors' samples.

For the CDR3, the DNA is TGCGCCAGCAGACTCCAGGTGAATCAGCCCCAGCATTTT. It encodes CASRLQVNQPQHF. V and J are TRBV5-1 and TRBJ1-5; D ambiguous. This CDR3 comprises 13 residues. CDR1 is SGHRS, CDR2 YFSETQ, per germline. V lost 5 bases to trimming and J lost 4 bases, with 10 bases between them.